The 21 T cell receptor beta chains reported below all come from one sample, sequenced in a study of shared clonotypes between healthy human individuals (dated by TCRdb to the early 2020s). CD8 naive samples were CD45RO-negative cells positively selected for CCR7, giving a CD45RA+CCR7+ population that excluded TemRA cells. Library generation was performed with the immunoSEQ multiplex PCR assay. The clones in this table, taken by TCRdb from immuneACCESS, are in-frame only. Not every clone is retained; where verified, under half of the shortfall comes from an unresolved V gene, and the cause of the rest is unknown. Present in this sample are around 2,100,000 clones, around 96% of which were seen just once. The ten largest clones take up approximately 1.2% of the sample. Sequencing was carried out using naive CD8+ T cells sorted from blood. The cell subset or site label here, explained by the study, means: CD45RA+CCR7+. All receptors come from a man aged 18-30 years in good health.

CDR3 nucleotide sequence: TGCGCCAGCAGCCTGGACGGGATCTCTGGAAACACCATATATTTT. This codes for CASSLDGISGNTIYF. This chain links TRBV5-1 with TRBJ1-3; D not resolved. This CDR3 is 15 amino acids long. V gave up 4 bases and J gave up 0 bases, with 11 bases separating them. Looked up from germline, CDR1 is SGHRS and CDR2 is YFSETQ.

The CDR3 sequence is CASSFAPGQGRIKLFF. CDR3 coding DNA: TGTGCCAGCAGTTTTGCGCCGGGACAGGGACGAATAAAACTGTTTTTT. The gene calls are TRBV28 and TRBJ1-4, with TRBD1 matching 9 bases. V was pared by 3 bases and J by 10 bases, with 12 bases of the junction left unmatched. The CDR3 runs to 16 residues. Germline assignment: CDR1 MDHEN and CDR2 SYDVKM. The full variable domain, rest sourced from reference TRBV28 and TRBJ1-4, is DVKVTQSSRYLVKRTGEKVFLECVQDMDHENMFWYRQDPGLGLRLIYFSYDVKMKEKGDIPEGYSVSREKKERFSLILESASTNQTSMYLCASSFAPGQGRIKLFFGSGTQLSVL.

The J gene is TRBJ1-1, the V gene TRBV9; D is perhaps TRBD1 (5 bases). From germline, CDR1 is SGDLS and CDR2 YYNGEE. The CDR3 contains 14 residues. Trimming shortened V by 1 base and J by 3 bases, and 10 bases separated the two germline ends. CDR3 protein: CASSVYGGDTEAFF. In DNA, the CDR3 is TGTGCCAGCAGCGTATACGGGGGGGACACTGAAGCTTTCTTT.

The DNA of the CDR3 is TGCGCCAGCAGCCCAGGGACAGTCCTACCAGAGACCCAGTACTTC. It codes for CASSPGTVLPETQYF. The chain employs TRBV5-1 and TRBJ2-5, with TRBD1 matching 7 bases. Germline V gene data show CDR1 as SGHRS and CDR2 as YFSETQ. The CDR3 loop spans 15 amino acids. Germline trimming cut 4 bases from V and 4 bases from J; bases unmatched to any gene: 10. The full variable domain, with the rest looked up from reference TRBV5-1 and TRBJ2-5, is KAGVTQTPRYLIKTRGQQVTLSCSPISGHRSVSWYQQTPGQGLQFLFEYFSETQRNKGNFPGRFSGRQFSNSRSEMNVSTLELGDSALYLCASSPGTVLPETQYFGPGTRLLVL.

The chain is built from TRBV2 and TRBJ2-3; D is perhaps TRBD1 or TRBD2 (6 bases each). The CDR3 totals 18 residues. V gave up 7 bases and J gave up 4 bases, with 27 bases separating them. Germline-derived CDR1 and CDR2 are SNHLY and FYNNEI. For the CDR3, the DNA is TGTGCCAGCACGTGGACAGCCGGGGGTCTACCCCGGCCAGATACGCAGTATTTT. Protein sequence: CASTWTAGGLPRPDTQYF.

On this clone: Other DNA sequences in this specimen translate into the identical CDR3. V gene TRBV13 combines with J gene TRBJ2-7; D not certain. Germline loops: CDR1 PRHDT, CDR2 FYEKMQ (reference sequence). The CDR3 length is 12 residues. Trimming pared 4 bases from V and 0 bases from J, leaving 4 bases between. DNA for the CDR3: TGTGCCAGCAGCTCCCTCTCCTACGAGCAGTACTTC. It specifies CASSSLSYEQYF.

To note about this clone: Distinct nucleotide sequences in the sample also encode this CDR3. This chain joins TRBV9 and TRBJ2-3; D not certain. The CDR3 loop spans 12 amino acids. Per germline, CDR1 SGDLS and CDR2 YYNGEE. V lost 0 bases and J 4 bases, leaving 3 bases between the germline ends. The CDR3 region has the DNA TGTGCCAGCAGCGTAGAGTCAGATACGCAGTATTTT. It is translated as CASSVESDTQYF.

V and J are TRBV27 and TRBJ1-4, with D unclear. The germline V and J ends were trimmed by 5 bases and 4 bases, with 17 bases remaining between them. Looked up from germline, CDR1 is MNHEY and CDR2 is SMNVEV (reference sequence). The CDR3 spans 16 residues. The CDR3 DNA reads as TGTGCCAGCAGTATCCCCAGCGAACACTATAATGAAAAACTGTTTTTT. This gives the protein CASSIPSEHYNEKLFF.

The V and J genes are TRBV4-1 and TRBJ2-7, with 9 bases aligning to TRBD1. This CDR3 spans 16 amino acids. Per the germline V gene, CDR1 is MGHRA and CDR2 is YSYEKL. Trimming cost V 0 bases and J 5 bases; bases outside gene matches: 8. In DNA form, the CDR3 reads TGCGCCAGCAGCCAAGAAGATTGGGACAGGGACCACGAGCAGTACTTC. Its protein is CASSQEDWDRDHEQYF.

V and J are TRBV10-1 and TRBJ2-3, with 8 bases identical to TRBD1. V shed 0 bases, J shed 6 bases, and the junction held 8 bases outside the gene matches. The CDR3 extends over 16 amino acids. CDR1 is WNHNN, CDR2 SYGVQD, per germline (reference sequence). The CDR3 coding sequence is TGCGCCAGCAGTGAGTCGACAGGGGACGTAAGGGATACGCAGTATTTT. Translated, it gives CASSESTGDVRDTQYF.

Of note for this clone: In the same sample, other DNA sequences code for this CDR3. The J gene is TRBJ1-4, the V gene TRBV5-6; D is unresolved. CDR3 length: 13 amino acids. CDR1 SGHDT and CDR2 YYEEEE come from the germline V gene. V gave up 0 bases and J gave up 5 bases, with 5 bases separating them. CDR3 coding DNA: TGTGCCAGCAGCTTGGGGCAGAATGAAAAACTGTTTTTT. Amino acids: CASSLGQNEKLFF.

This sequence joins TRBV6-5 and TRBJ1-3; TRBD1 might be the D (6 bases). The CDR3 contains 15 residues. V was trimmed by 2 bases and J by 4 bases, leaving 12 bases between them. In germline, CDR1 is MNHEY, CDR2 SVGAGI. As DNA, the CDR3 is TGTGCCAGCAGTTACGGGCAGGGGCTAGGAAACACCATATATTTT. This codes for CASSYGQGLGNTIYF.

The V and J genes are TRBV5-6 and TRBJ2-1; D remains unclear. Trimming pared 6 bases from V and 8 bases from J, leaving 12 bases between. This CDR3 region has 12 residues. CDR1 and CDR2 from the germline V gene are SGHDT and YYEEEE. The CDR3 region has the DNA TGTGCCAGCACCTCCCCGGTGGATGAGCAGTTCTTC. It encodes CASTSPVDEQFF. The entire variable domain, with the rest obtained from reference TRBV5-6 and TRBJ2-1, is as follows: DAGVTQSPTHLIKTRGQQVTLRCSPKSGHDTVSWYQQALGQGPQFIFQYYEEEERQRGNFPDRFSGHQFPNYSSELNVNALLLGDSALYLCASTSPVDEQFFGPGTRLTVL.

The chain links TRBV29-1 to TRBJ2-1, with TRBD2 as a possible D gene (5 bases). Per germline, CDR1 SQVTM and CDR2 ANQGSEA. This CDR3 has 14 residues. V lost 5 bases to trimming and J lost 2 bases, with 13 bases between them. The CDR3 DNA reads as TGCAGCGTTCCGGGGAGTGAGACCTACAATGAGCAGTTCTTC. Encoded protein: CSVPGSETYNEQFF.

This CDR3 is CASSYRDATNEKLFF. In DNA, the CDR3 is TGTGCCAGCAGTTACCGGGACGCAACTAATGAAAAACTGTTTTTT. The chain has TRBV6-5 and TRBJ1-4; possible D gene TRBD1, 5 bases. In germline, CDR1 is MNHEY, CDR2 SVGAGI. The length of the CDR3 is 15 residues. V lost 2 bases, J lost 0 bases, and 7 bases lay in between.

The V gene is TRBV7-9, the J gene TRBJ1-6; the D is unclear. The CDR3 contains 13 residues. CDR1 is SEHNR and CDR2 is FQNEAQ in the germline V gene (reference sequence). V was trimmed by 5 bases and J by 4 bases, leaving 6 bases between them. The CDR3 sequence: CASSPDYNSPLHF. In nucleotides, the CDR3 is TGTGCCAGCAGCCCTGATTATAATTCACCCCTCCACTTT.

The J gene is TRBJ2-1, the V gene TRBV28, with TRBD1 matching over 7 bases. With 5 bases clipped from V and 3 bases from J, the junction kept 7 bases outside the gene matches. The CDR3 has 15 residues. Looked up from germline, CDR1 is MDHEN and CDR2 is SYDVKM. This CDR3 reads CASSPRQGNYNEQFF. The CDR3, as DNA: TGTGCCAGCAGTCCCAGACAGGGTAACTACAATGAGCAGTTCTTC.

A remark on this clone: This same CDR3 is encoded by further DNA sequences in the sample. The rearrangement uses TRBV15 and TRBJ1-1; D gene ambiguous. CDR1 LNHNV and CDR2 YYDKDF come from the germline V gene (reference sequence). The length of the CDR3 is 15 residues. Trimming stripped 0 bases from V and 1 base from J, with 9 bases between. CDR3 nucleotide sequence: TGTGCCACCAGCAGAGATCGTGGGGAGAACACTGAAGCTTTCTTT. This encodes CATSRDRGENTEAFF. The full variable domain, in which reference TRBV15 and TRBJ1-1 provide the parts outside the CDR3, is DAMVIQNPRYQVTQFGKPVTLSCSQTLNHNVMYWYQQKSSQAPKLLFHYYDKDFNNEADTPDNFQSRRPNTSFCFLDIRSPGLGDTAMYLCATSRDRGENTEAFFGQGTRLTVV.

This clone showed up just a few times. The chain combines TRBV5-4 with TRBJ1-2; no reliable D call. Trimming took off 0 bases at V and 6 bases at J, with 15 bases between the two ends. Looked up from germline, CDR1 is SGHNT and CDR2 is YYREEE (reference sequence). This CDR3 is built from 15 residues. In DNA form, the CDR3 reads TGTGCCAGCAGCTTGGCCGGAGAGGCAGTCGATGGCTACACCTTC. It is translated as CASSLAGEAVDGYTF. The whole variable domain, remainder taken from reference TRBV5-4 and TRBJ1-2, is ETGVTQSPTHLIKTRGQQVTLRCSSQSGHNTVSWYQQALGQGPQFIFQYYREEENGRGNFPPRFSGLQFPNYSSELNVNALELDDSALYLCASSLAGEAVDGYTFGSGTRLTVV.

The chain employs TRBV30 and TRBJ2-1; perhaps TRBD2 as D (8 bases). CDR1 GTSNPN and CDR2 SVGIG come from the germline V gene (reference sequence). CDR3 length: 15 residues. V dropped 5 bases and J dropped 3 bases, with 17 bases sitting between them. The CDR3 region is CAWEPGGLVYNEQFF. CDR3 DNA sequence: TGTGCCTGGGAACCAGGGGGACTAGTCTACAATGAGCAGTTCTTC.

The chain has TRBV27 and TRBJ2-7, with D perhaps TRBD2 (6 bases). In germline, CDR1 is MNHEY, CDR2 SMNVEV (reference sequence). V dropped 4 bases and J dropped 7 bases, with 20 bases sitting between them. The CDR3 sequence is 15 residues long. The CDR3 loop is CASSSSGLSGAEQYF. In DNA form, the CDR3 reads TGTGCCAGCAGTTCCTCGGGACTCTCCGGGGCAGAGCAGTACTTC.